Shown below are 11 T cell receptor beta chains from a single sample sequenced in a study of CD4 T cells in relation to SARS-CoV-2 and coronaviruses. Sequenced by immunoSEQ multiplex PCR; TCRdb stores in-frame clones only, minus some. Of about 36,000 clones in the sample, around 77% were seen once. Their specific antigens are unknown. The sequenced sample consisted of memory CD4+ T cells from PBMCs, cultured in vitro. These receptors were collected from an adult with COVID-19.

The gene calls are TRBV28 and TRBJ1-1; D may be TRBD1 (5 bases). This CDR3 is built from 14 residues. V shed 5 bases and J shed 5 bases, with 15 bases lying between them. Germline V gene lookup returns CDR1 MDHEN and CDR2 SYDVKM. CDR3 sequence: CASSLRQLSTEAFF. The CDR3 DNA reads as TGTGCCAGCAGTCTCCGACAGCTTAGTACTGAAGCTTTCTTT.

The rearrangement joins TRBV27 to TRBJ2-3, with D tentatively TRBD1 (6 bases). Germline CDR1 MNHEY, CDR2 SMNVEV (reference sequence). The CDR3 contains 15 residues. The V and J ends lost 5 bases and 0 bases respectively, with 12 bases between them. As DNA, the CDR3 is TGTGCCAGCAGTCCAGGGACACTCAGCACAGATACGCAGTATTTT. As protein: CASSPGTLSTDTQYF.

The V gene is TRBV30, the J gene TRBJ2-1; weak D call: TRBD1 (6 bases). Trimming cost V 4 bases and J 2 bases, with 15 bases left between them. This CDR3 spans 15 amino acids. The germline V gene has CDR1 GTSNPN and CDR2 SVGIG (reference sequence). The CDR3, as DNA: TGTGCCTGGACTACAGGGTTCGGTGCCTACAATGAGCAGTTCTTC. Translation: CAWTTGFGAYNEQFF.

This chain uses TRBV19 with TRBJ1-4; TRBD1 matches 7 bases. CDR1 and CDR2 from the germline V gene are LNHDA and SQIVND (reference sequence). The J segment lost 4 bases and the V segment lost 5 bases, leaving 7 bases of the junction unmatched. CDR3 length: 15 amino acids. The CDR3 DNA reads TGTGCCAGTAGTCTACAGGGGACTTTTAATGAAAAACTGTTTTTT. Translation: CASSLQGTFNEKLFF.

This chain links TRBV27 with TRBJ2-2; D remains unclear. The germline CDR1 and CDR2 sequences are MNHEY and SMNVEV (reference sequence). V shed 5 bases and J shed 5 bases, with 12 bases lying between them. The CDR3 is made up of 14 amino acids. CDR3 amino acids: CASSPQRETGELFF. The CDR3, as DNA: TGTGCCAGCAGTCCCCAGCGAGAGACCGGGGAGCTGTTTTTT.

V is TRBV29-1 and J is TRBJ2-3; 8 bases align to TRBD2. There are 15 residues in the CDR3. The ends lost 1 base at V and 3 bases at J; junction bases unmatched: 6. Germline V gene data show CDR1 as SQVTM and CDR2 as ANQGSEA. CDR3 DNA: TGCAGCGTTGAAGGACTAAGCGGGAGAACAGATACGCAGTATTTT. Protein product: CSVEGLSGRTDTQYF.

The rearrangement uses TRBV12-3 or TRBV12-4 and TRBJ1-2; D remains unclear. V was clipped by 2 bases and J by 5 bases, with 9 bases between them. The CDR3 has 13 amino acids. CDR3 coding DNA: TGTGCCAGCAGTTTACGACGCCAGTATGGCTACACCTTC. It encodes CASSLRRQYGYTF.

V gene TRBV19 combines with J gene TRBJ1-5; D uncertain. The germline V gene has CDR1 LNHDA and CDR2 SQIVND (reference sequence). There are 16 residues in the CDR3. With 3 bases removed from V and 0 bases from J, the gap between germline ends came to 12 bases. The CDR3 sequence is CASSMSRSYSNQPQHF. The CDR3 region has the DNA TGTGCCAGTAGTATGTCGCGCTCTTATAGCAATCAGCCCCAGCATTTT.

The chain employs TRBV7-9 and TRBJ2-1; D perhaps matches TRBD2 (7 bases). The CDR3 has 16 amino acids. From germline, CDR1 is SEHNR and CDR2 FQNEAQ (reference sequence). V lost 5 bases and J 9 bases, leaving 23 bases between the germline ends. CDR3 in DNA: TGTGCCAGCAGCCGTGGGGGGGCGGGCGTAACGGGTGAGCAGTTCTTC. Protein: CASSRGGAGVTGEQFF. The whole variable domain, remainder taken from reference TRBV7-9 and TRBJ2-1, is DTGVSQNPRHKITKRGQNVTFRCDPISEHNRLYWYRQTLGQGPEFLTYFQNEAQLEKSRLLSDRFSAERPKGSFSTLEIQRTEQGDSAMYLCASSRGGAGVTGEQFFGPGTRLTVL.

This sequence joins TRBV5-6 and TRBJ2-3, with no clear D. V lost 4 bases, J lost 4 bases, and 7 bases lay in between. Germline V lookup: CDR1 SGHDT, CDR2 YYEEEE. The CDR3 loop spans 12 amino acids. This CDR3 reads CASSLDPDTQYF. The CDR3 DNA reads TGTGCCAGCAGCCTCGATCCAGATACGCAGTATTTT.

The chain is built from TRBV7-8 and TRBJ2-1; perhaps D is TRBD1 or TRBD2 (5 bases each). The CDR3 spans 16 residues. Germline V lookup: CDR1 SGHVS, CDR2 FQNEAQ. V lost 3 bases to trimming and J lost 6 bases, with 18 bases between them. Here the CDR3 reads CASSFRDGNGGNEQFF. CDR3 in DNA: TGTGCCAGCAGCTTTAGGGACGGGAATGGGGGCAATGAGCAGTTCTTC.